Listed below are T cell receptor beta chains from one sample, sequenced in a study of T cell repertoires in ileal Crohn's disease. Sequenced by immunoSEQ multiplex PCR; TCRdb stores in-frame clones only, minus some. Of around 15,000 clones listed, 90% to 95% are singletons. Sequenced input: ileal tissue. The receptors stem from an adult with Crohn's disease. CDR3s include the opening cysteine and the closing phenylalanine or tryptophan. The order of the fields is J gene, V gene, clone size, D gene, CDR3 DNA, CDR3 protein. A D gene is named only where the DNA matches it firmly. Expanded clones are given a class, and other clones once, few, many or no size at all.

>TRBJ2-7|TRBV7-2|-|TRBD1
TGTGCCAGCAGCTTGGGACAGGTGGGCGAGCAGTACTTC
CASSLGQVGEQYF
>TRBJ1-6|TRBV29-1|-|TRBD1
TGCAGCGTTGGACAGGGCGATTCCCCCCTCCACTTT
CSVGQGDSPLHF
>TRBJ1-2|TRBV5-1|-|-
TGCGCCAGCAGCTTGGATGGGCAGGGAAAGGGCTACACCTTC
CASSLDGQGKGYTF
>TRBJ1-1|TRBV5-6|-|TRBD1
TGTGCCAGCAGCGGCCCAAGTCTTACAGGGGAGGAAGCTTTCTTT
CASSGPSLTGEEAFF
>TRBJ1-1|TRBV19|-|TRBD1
TGTGCCAGTAGGGAGCTGACAGGGTTTATAAAGAACACTGAAGCTTTCTTT
CASRELTGFIKNTEAFF
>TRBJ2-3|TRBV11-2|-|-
TGTGCCAGCAGCTTAGTATACAGGGAGGGGGATACGCAGTATTTT
CASSLVYREGDTQYF
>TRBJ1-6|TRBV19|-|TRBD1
TGTGCCACCGGACAGGGAAGGTCACCCCTCCACTTT
CATGQGRSPLHF
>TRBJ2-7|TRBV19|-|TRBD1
TGTGCCAGTAGTGCAGGACAGGGGGATTCCTACGAGCAGTACTTC
CASSAGQGDSYEQYF
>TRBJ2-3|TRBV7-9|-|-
TGTGCCAGCAGCTCGACATTAGATACGCAGTATTTT
CASSSTLDTQYF
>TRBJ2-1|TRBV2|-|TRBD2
TGTGCCAGCAGCCAAGGCTGGGGGGGTTTCGGCAATGAGCAGTTCTTC
CASSQGWGGFGNEQFF
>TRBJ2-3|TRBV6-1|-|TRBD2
TGTGCCAGCAGTGCAGGACTAGCGGGGGGCGGTACGCAGTATTTT
CASSAGLAGGGTQYF
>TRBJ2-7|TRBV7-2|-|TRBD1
TGTGCCAGCAGCTTAGTCGGACAGGGTCCATACGAGCAGTACTTC
CASSLVGQGPYEQYF
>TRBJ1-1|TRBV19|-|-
TGTGCCAGTTTCATGAACACTGAAGCTTTCTTT
CASFMNTEAFF
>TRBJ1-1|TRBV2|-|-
TGTGCCAGCAGGGAGGGCCGGGGGGCGAACACTGAAGCTTTCTTT
CASREGRGANTEAFF
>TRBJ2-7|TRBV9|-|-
TGTGCCAGCAGCGTAGACGAGGGCTACGAGCAGTACTTC
CASSVDEGYEQYF
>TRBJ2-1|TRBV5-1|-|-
TGCGCCAGCAGCTTGGTGGGGGGGGCGGAGTACAATGAGCAGTTCTTC
CASSLVGGAEYNEQFF
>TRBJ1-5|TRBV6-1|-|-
TGTGCCACCAAGTACTCAAATCAGCCCCAGCATTTT
CATKYSNQPQHF
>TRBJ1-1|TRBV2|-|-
TGTGCCAGCAGTGAAAACAGGGCGAACACTGAAGCTTTCTTT
CASSENRANTEAFF
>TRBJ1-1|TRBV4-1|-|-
TGCGCCAGCAGCCAAGATAGCAGATCTAAAATGAACACTGAAGCTTTCTTT
CASSQDSRSKMNTEAFF
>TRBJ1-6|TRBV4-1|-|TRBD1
TGCGCCAGCAGCCAAGGCCCCGGGACAGCCTTTGCACCCCTCCACTTT
CASSQGPGTAFAPLHF
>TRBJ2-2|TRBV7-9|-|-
TGTGCCAGCAGCCGAGCGACAGCTGCGAACACCGGGGAGCTGTTTTTT
CASSRATAANTGELFF
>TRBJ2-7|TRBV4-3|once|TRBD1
TGCGCCAGCAGCCAAGAGGGGGACAGAGACGAGCAGTACTTC
CASSQEGDRDEQYF
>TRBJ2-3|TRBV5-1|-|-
TGCGCCAGCAGCTTGGAATCCGGGGGTTCCACAGATACGCAGTATTTT
CASSLESGGSTDTQYF
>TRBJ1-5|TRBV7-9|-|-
TGTGCCAGCAGCTTAGGGCGTACCGGACAGATCCATCAGCCCCAGCATTTT
CASSLGRTGQIHQPQHF
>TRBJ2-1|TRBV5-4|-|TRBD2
TGTGCCAGCAGCTTGGGGGCTAGCGGGGGGGTAAATGAGCAGTTCTTC
CASSLGASGGVNEQFF
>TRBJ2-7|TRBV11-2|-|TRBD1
TGTGCCAGCAGCTTAGATAGGGGGCGAGAGCAGTACTTC
CASSLDRGREQYF
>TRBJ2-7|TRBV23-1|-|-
TGCGCCAGCCCTCGGGGTCTCGGCGAGCAGTACTTC
CASPRGLGEQYF
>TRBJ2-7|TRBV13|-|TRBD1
TGTGCCAGCAGCTTAGAGGCCAGGGGGCTCGAGCAGTACTTC
CASSLEARGLEQYF
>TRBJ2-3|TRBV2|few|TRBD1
TGTGCCAGCACTGACAGGGCCGCGGATACGCAGTATTTT
CASTDRAADTQYF
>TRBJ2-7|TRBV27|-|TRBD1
TGTGCCAGCAGTTTTGGGGACAGGACCTACGAGCAGTACTTC
CASSFGDRTYEQYF
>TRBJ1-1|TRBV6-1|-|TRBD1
TGTGCCAGCAGTGAAAACAGGACAGGGGCCACTGAAGCTTTCTTT
CASSENRTGATEAFF
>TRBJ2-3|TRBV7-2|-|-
TGTGCCAGCAGCTTAGGGGGCCAGGCAGATACGCAGTATTTT
CASSLGGQADTQYF
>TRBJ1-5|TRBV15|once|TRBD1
TGTGCCACCACCTTGGACAGGGGAGATCAGCCCCAGCATTTT
CATTLDRGDQPQHF
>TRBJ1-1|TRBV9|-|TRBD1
TGTGCCAGCAGCTTAACCGGGACAGGGGAAACTGAAGCTTTCTTT
CASSLTGTGETEAFF
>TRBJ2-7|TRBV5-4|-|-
TGTGCCAGCAGCTTGCTGGGCTACTCCTACGAGCAGTACTTC
CASSLLGYSYEQYF
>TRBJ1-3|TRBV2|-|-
TGTGCCAGCACCCCGCAGGCCAACACCATATATTTT
CASTPQANTIYF
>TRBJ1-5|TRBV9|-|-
TGTGCCAGCAGCCATGAGGGTAGCAATCAGCCCCAGCATTTT
CASSHEGSNQPQHF
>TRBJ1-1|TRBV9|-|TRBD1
TGTGCCAGCAGCGGGGGGACAGGGGATGAAGCTTTCTTT
CASSGGTGDEAFF
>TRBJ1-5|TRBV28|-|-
TGTGCCAGCAGGACGAGGAGCAATCAGCCCCAGCATTTT
CASRTRSNQPQHF
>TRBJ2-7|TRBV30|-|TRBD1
TGTGCCTGGAGTGCCGGGACAGGATACGAGCAGTACTTC
CAWSAGTGYEQYF
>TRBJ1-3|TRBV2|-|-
TGTGCCAGCAGTAGAGACAGGTCCTCTGGAAACACCATATATTTT
CASSRDRSSGNTIYF
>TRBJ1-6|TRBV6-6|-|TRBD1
TGTGCCAGCAGGCAGAACAGGGGTGATTCACCCCTCCACTTT
CASRQNRGDSPLHF